Described below is a single T cell receptor (beta chain) sequence and its context. The antigen remains undetermined. The data were taken from a study of regulatory T cells in long-lasting Graves disease. Time point here: persistent/refractory GD, antithyroid drugs over 5 years with positive TRAb. Extracted PBMC RNA gave rise to the TCR library. There are 13 residues in the CDR3. CDR1 and CDR2 (germline): SQVTM, ANQGSEA. Between the trimmed V and J ends, which lost 5 bases and 6 bases, there was a span of 13 bases. Overall study results and limits: Newly diagnosed disease favored TRBV20-1 and TRBJ2-1 over persistent disease.

HTBI primers from iRepertoire and Arm-PCR of CDR3 regions yielded the TCR beta libraries. One entry per CDR3 protein results from TCRdb running MiXCR on the multiplex PCR reads. The data show 400,000 or so distinct CDR3 sequences, around 22% seen once. Sequences were derived from peripheral blood mononuclear cells (PBMCs), sampled when the disease was refractory, from a patient treated with antithyroid drugs. This sequence was found in a female donor with Graves disease. V usage is TRBV29-1 and J usage is TRBJ1-4; a possible D gene is TRBD1 (5 bases). The CDR3 loop reads CSVRGPGDEKLFF. CDR3 DNA: TGCAGCGTTCGGGGACCGGGGGATGAAAAACTGTTTTTT.